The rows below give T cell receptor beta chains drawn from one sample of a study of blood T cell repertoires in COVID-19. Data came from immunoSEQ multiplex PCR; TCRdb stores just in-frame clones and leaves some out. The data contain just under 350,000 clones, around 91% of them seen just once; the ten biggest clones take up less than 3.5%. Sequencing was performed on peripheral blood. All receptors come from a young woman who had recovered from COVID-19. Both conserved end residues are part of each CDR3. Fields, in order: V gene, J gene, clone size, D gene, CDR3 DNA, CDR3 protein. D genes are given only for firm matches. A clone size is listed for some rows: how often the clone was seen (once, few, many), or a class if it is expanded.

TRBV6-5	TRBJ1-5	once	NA	TGTGCCAGCAGCGGGCGAGGGAGCAATCAGCCCCAGCATTTT	CASSGRGSNQPQHF
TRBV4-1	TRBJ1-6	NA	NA	TGCGCCAGCAGCCAAGATCAAGCACAGGTGATGAATTCACCCCTCCACTTT	CASSQDQAQVMNSPLHF
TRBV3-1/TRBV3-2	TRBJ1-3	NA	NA	TGTGCCAGCAGCCAAGGTGACTTCTCCGGAAACACCATATATTTT	CASSQGDFSGNTIYF
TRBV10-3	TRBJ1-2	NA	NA	TGTGCCATCACGGAGGCCCTGAGGGATAACTATGGCTACACCTTC	CAITEALRDNYGYTF
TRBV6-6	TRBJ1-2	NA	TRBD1	TGTGCCAGCAGTCCCGGGACAGGGTCAATCCTTATTTATGGCTACACCTTC	CASSPGTGSILIYGYTF
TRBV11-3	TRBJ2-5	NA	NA	TGTGCCAGCAGCCCCGTGAGGGTGGAGACCCAGTACTTC	CASSPVRVETQYF
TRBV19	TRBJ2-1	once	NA	TGTGCCAGTAGTATAGTAGCTAGCGCCAATGAGCAGTTCTTC	CASSIVASANEQFF
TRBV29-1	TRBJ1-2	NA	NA	TGCAGCGTTGACCTCAGGGTTTATGGCTACACCTTC	CSVDLRVYGYTF
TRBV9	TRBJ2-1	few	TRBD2	TGTGCCAGCAGCGGCTTAGCGGGAGGGTTTGAGCAGTTCTTC	CASSGLAGGFEQFF
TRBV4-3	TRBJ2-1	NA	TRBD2	TGCGCCAGCAGCCAAGATCAAACTAGCGGGTTTTACAATGAGCAGTTCTTC	CASSQDQTSGFYNEQFF
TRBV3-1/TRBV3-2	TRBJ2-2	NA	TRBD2	TGTGCCAGCAGCCAACGGCCTTGGCTTGGCGGGAGGGGCACCGGGGAGCTGTTTTTT	CASSQRPWLGGRGTGELFF
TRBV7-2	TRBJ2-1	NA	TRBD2	TGTGCCAGCAGCTTAGAGTCGCGGGGGGAGCAGTTCTTC	CASSLESRGEQFF
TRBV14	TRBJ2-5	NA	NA	TGTGCCAGCAGCCAAGGCGGGACAGTCCAAGAGACCCAGTACTTC	CASSQGGTVQETQYF
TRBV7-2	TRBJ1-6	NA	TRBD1	TGTGCCAGCAGCTTCGCCAGGGGGCATGGTAATTCACCCCTCCACTTT	CASSFARGHGNSPLHF